This T cell receptor beta chain emerged from a study of cytomegalovirus exposure and HLA in healthy donors. Study observations and caveats: Later analysis indicated greater clonal expansion among HLA-associated TCR beta chains than among equally common other chains.

This CDR3 region has 15 residues. CDR1 is MNHNY, CDR2 SVGAGI, per germline (reference sequence). Germline trimming cut 7 bases from V and 3 bases from J; bases unmatched to any gene: 10. About this clone itself: No antigen is known for it.

The PCR made use of 60 Vbeta and 13 Jbeta primers. Some clones are missing from TCRdb's copy, which holds only in-frame ones; the method was immunoSEQ multiplex PCR. This repertoire shows some 210,000 clones, 85% to 90% found once; its top ten account for roughly 1.3%. Sample: PBMCs. This clonotype was sampled from a man between 25 and 39 years old in good health and CMV-seronegative. This chain joins TRBV6-6 and TRBJ2-7, with TRBD1 matching 9 bases. Here the CDR3 DNA reads TGTGCCAGCAACGAACACAGGGGGCAACTCTACGAGCAGTACTTC. It specifies CASNEHRGQLYEQYF.